One sample yielded the 17 T cell receptor beta chains listed below, sequenced in a study of cytomegalovirus exposure and HLA in healthy donors. In the PCR, 60 Vbeta and 13 Jbeta primers were used. The method was immunoSEQ multiplex PCR; TCRdb's version includes in-frame clones alone and lacks a portion of them. This sample has some 170,000 clones, with around 77% found just once. Sequencing was done on a sample of PBMCs. The receptor set was obtained from a man aged 55 to 70 in good health and CMV-seronegative.

The chain combines TRBV5-1 with TRBJ2-5, with D perhaps TRBD1 (5 bases). The CDR3 loop spans 16 amino acids. V was trimmed by 4 bases and J by 2 bases, leaving 18 bases between them. CDR1 and CDR2 from the germline V gene are SGHRS and YFSETQ. As DNA, the CDR3 is TGCGCCAGCAGCCCAGAGCGACAGAGAACTCAAGAGACCCAGTACTTC. Protein product: CASSPERQRTQETQYF.

This chain uses TRBV7-3 with TRBJ2-2; 8 nucleotides agree with TRBD1. Germline loops: CDR1 SGHTA, CDR2 FQGTGA. The CDR3 consists of 19 residues. V shed 5 bases, J shed 3 bases, and the junction held 17 bases outside the gene matches. CDR3: CASSQTSPGGELDTGELFF. DNA of the CDR3: TGTGCCAGCAGCCAAACAAGCCCAGGGGGCGAGTTGGACACCGGGGAGCTGTTTTTT.

The genes are TRBV19 and TRBJ1-5; tentatively, D is TRBD1 (5 bases). V gave up 5 bases and J gave up 4 bases, with 9 bases separating them. The germline V gene has CDR1 LNHDA and CDR2 SQIVND (reference sequence). The CDR3 loop spans 13 amino acids. The CDR3 DNA is TGTGCCAGTAGTGAACAGGTTAATCAGCCCCAGCATTTT. This sequence encodes CASSEQVNQPQHF.

The chain recombines TRBV2 with TRBJ1-6, with 10 bases that match TRBD1. V was clipped by 4 bases and J by 7 bases; unmatched bases: 1. The CDR3 runs 14 residues. Germline CDR1 SNHLY, CDR2 FYNNEI. The CDR3 loop is CASSGGQGNSPLHF. The CDR3, as DNA: TGTGCCAGCAGTGGGGGACAGGGGAATTCACCCCTCCACTTT.

This clone was recorded a few times. This chain joins TRBV5-1 and TRBJ2-3, with 7 bases matching TRBD2. Germline V gene data show CDR1 as SGHRS and CDR2 as YFSETQ. The CDR3 totals 19 residues. The V segment lost 5 bases and the J segment 5 bases; nucleotides outside the gene matches: 23. CDR3: CASSSYSALLGAGEDTQYF. CDR3 coding DNA: TGCGCCAGCAGTTCCTATTCGGCACTCCTTGGGGCGGGAGAAGATACGCAGTATTTT.

This chain connects TRBV27 to TRBJ2-5; TRBD1 matches at 10 bases. The germline CDR1 and CDR2 sequences are MNHEY and SMNVEV (reference sequence). The CDR3 has 15 amino acids. With 5 bases clipped from V and 4 bases from J, the junction kept 7 bases outside the gene matches. The CDR3 DNA reads TGTGCCAGCAGTACTCGGGACAGGGGAGGAGAGACCCAGTACTTC. Translating gives CASSTRDRGGETQYF.

This chain links TRBV5-1 with TRBJ2-7, with 8 bases that match TRBD1. The CDR3 consists of 14 residues. CDR1 is SGHRS and CDR2 is YFSETQ in the germline V gene. Losses at the gene ends were 4 bases for V and 6 bases for J; bases not matched to a gene: 9. The chain's CDR3 is CASSIQGASLEQYF. CDR3 bases: TGCGCCAGCAGCATTCAGGGGGCGTCCCTCGAGCAGTACTTC.

This clone was picked up a small number of times. The chain combines TRBV18 with TRBJ2-3; D is ambiguous. Germline values: CDR1 KGHSH, CDR2 LQKENI. V lost 2 bases to trimming and J lost 5 bases, with 5 bases between them. The CDR3 runs to 12 residues. The CDR3 coding sequence is TGTGCCAGCTCACCATACGGAGATACGCAGTATTTT. Amino acid sequence: CASSPYGDTQYF.

This chain joins TRBV5-1 and TRBJ1-4, with a weak D call TRBD1 (6 bases). V was trimmed by 4 bases and J by 6 bases, leaving 13 bases between them. This CDR3 has 14 residues. Germline loops: CDR1 SGHRS, CDR2 YFSETQ. The CDR3 region is CASSPAAGDEKLFF. CDR3 DNA sequence: TGCGCCAGCAGCCCGGCGGCAGGGGATGAAAAACTGTTTTTT.

The chain is built from TRBV28 and TRBJ1-6; tentative D call: TRBD1 (6 bases). There are 16 residues in the CDR3. Germline CDR1 and CDR2: MDHEN and SYDVKM. Between the trimmed V and J ends, which lost 2 bases and 0 bases, there was a span of 8 bases. The CDR3 DNA follows: TGTGCCAGCAGTTTAGACAGGAGCTCCTATAATTCACCCCTCCACTTT. Encoded protein: CASSLDRSSYNSPLHF.

The rearrangement links TRBV5-5 to TRBJ2-7; maybe TRBD1 (6 bases). The germline gives CDR1 SGHKS, CDR2 YYEKEE (reference sequence). V gave up 4 bases and J gave up 5 bases, with 10 bases separating them. The CDR3 covers 12 residues. Here the CDR3 DNA reads TGTGCCAGCAGCCCCCGGACAGACGAGCAGTACTTC. It is translated as CASSPRTDEQYF. Together with reference TRBV5-5 and TRBJ2-7, the CDR3 gives the full variable domain: DAGVTQSPTHLIKTRGQQVTLRCSPISGHKSVSWYQQVLGQGPQFIFQYYEKEERGRGNFPDRFSARQFPNYSSELNVNALLLGDSALYLCASSPRTDEQYFGPGTRLTVT.

The chain employs TRBV7-9 and TRBJ2-7; 10 bases align to TRBD1. With V trimmed by 1 base and J by 5 bases, 8 bases remained unmatched. The CDR3 totals 16 residues. The germline V gene has CDR1 SEHNR and CDR2 FQNEAQ (reference sequence). Here the CDR3 reads CASSLVGTGVMHEQYF. CDR3 nucleotides: TGTGCCAGCAGCTTAGTGGGGACAGGGGTTATGCACGAGCAGTACTTC.

This clone was detected a few times. The rearrangement uses TRBV25-1 and TRBJ2-2, with D perhaps TRBD2 (6 bases). V gave up 1 base and J gave up 7 bases, with 10 bases separating them. Looked up from germline, CDR1 is MGHDK and CDR2 is SYGVNS. This CDR3 region has 14 residues. In nucleotides, the CDR3 is TGTGCCAGCAGTGAATCGGTAGCGGTCGGGGAGCTGTTTTTT. This encodes CASSESVAVGELFF.

The chain links TRBV28 to TRBJ2-7; a possible D gene is TRBD1 (7 bases). The CDR3 is 14 residues long. The germline V gene has CDR1 MDHEN and CDR2 SYDVKM. Trimming left V 5 bases short and J 10 bases short, with 21 bases between. CDR3 loop: CASSPAGTAEIQYF. The CDR3 DNA is TGTGCCAGCAGTCCCGCGGGGACAGCCGAGATCCAGTACTTC. The full variable domain, rest sourced from reference TRBV28 and TRBJ2-7, is DVKVTQSSRYLVKRTGEKVFLECVQDMDHENMFWYRQDPGLGLRLIYFSYDVKMKEKGDIPEGYSVSREKKERFSLILESASTNQTSMYLCASSPAGTAEIQYFGPGTRLTVT.

V usage is TRBV5-4 and J usage is TRBJ1-2; possibly TRBD1 for D (6 bases). Germline V lookup: CDR1 SGHNT, CDR2 YYREEE (reference sequence). V gave up 3 bases and J gave up 4 bases, with 16 bases separating them. The CDR3 is 15 residues long. CDR3 residues: CASSSQGYQVYGYTF. The CDR3 DNA reads TGTGCCAGCAGCTCACAGGGTTACCAGGTCTATGGCTACACCTTC.

The J gene is TRBJ2-1, the V gene TRBV6-5, with D hard to call. Germline V lookup: CDR1 MNHEY, CDR2 SVGAGI. The CDR3 totals 14 residues. The V end was cut by 6 bases, the J end by 7 bases, with 16 bases between. This CDR3 reads CASRSGDWRNEQFF. The CDR3 DNA reads TGTGCCAGCAGATCCGGCGACTGGCGAAATGAGCAGTTCTTC.

The rearrangement links TRBV7-9 to TRBJ1-2; a weak D match, TRBD1 (6 bases). The germline V and J ends were trimmed by 5 bases and 4 bases, with 8 bases remaining between them. Germline lookup yields CDR1 SEHNR and CDR2 FQNEAQ (reference sequence). The CDR3 covers 12 residues. CDR3 sequence (DNA): TGTGCCAGCAGCCGGACAGCCTATGGCTACACCTTC. Its protein product is CASSRTAYGYTF.